The 21 T cell receptor beta chains given below trace back to one sample, sequenced in a study of identical twins (TCRdb year 2016). Libraries were prepared through 5' RACE. TCRdb names Illumina HiSeq 2000 as the instrument used. Clones were called with MiXCR by TCRdb after fastp trimmed the public reads at Q25, and only in-frame beta chains were retained. Each record represents a unique CDR3 protein, reported with the most common genes and DNA among its rows. For this sample there are about 1.7 million distinct CDR3 sequences; less than 35% appear just once. The ten largest clones capture around 0.25% of the sample. Sequencing was carried out using cord blood. The receptor source for this set is a newborn girl in good health.

The V and J genes are TRBV9 and TRBJ2-2; D is perhaps TRBD2 (6 bases). Trimming cost V 4 bases and J 2 bases, with 12 bases left between them. CDR1 is SGDLS and CDR2 is YYNGEE in the germline V gene. CDR3 length equals 15 residues. The CDR3 loop is CASSTTSRNTGELFF. CDR3 DNA sequence: TGTGCCAGCAGCACAACTAGCCGTAACACCGGGGAGCTGTTTTTT.

Many counts were recorded for this clonotype. V is TRBV3-1 and J is TRBJ2-7; no clear D. Germline V gives CDR1 LGHDT, CDR2 YNNKEL (reference sequence). The CDR3 is made up of 13 amino acids. V was trimmed by 1 base and J by 0 bases, leaving 4 bases between them. The CDR3: CASSQVSSYEQYF. CDR3 DNA: TGTGCCAGCAGCCAAGTTAGCTCCTACGAGCAGTACTTC.

A few counts support this clonotype. The chain joins TRBV20-1 to TRBJ2-1; TRBD2 aligns across 10 bases. This CDR3 is 14 amino acids long. With 6 bases clipped from V and 10 bases from J, the junction kept 12 bases outside the gene matches. Germline CDR1 and CDR2: DFQATT and SNEGSKA (reference sequence). DNA of the CDR3: TGCAGTGCCACACTAGCGGGGAGCCCAAGGGAGCAGTTCTTC. It is translated as CSATLAGSPREQFF.

The chain links TRBV4-1 to TRBJ2-3; 9 bases line up with TRBD2. CDR3 length: 18 amino acids. V was clipped by 1 base and J by 1 base; unmatched bases: 9. Germline CDR1 is MGHRA and CDR2 is YSYEKL. CDR3 nucleotide sequence: TGCGCCAGCAGCCAAGTAGTTAGCGGGGGAGGAGGCACAGATACGCAGTATTTT. As protein: CASSQVVSGGGGTDTQYF.

This clonotype was seen a handful of times. V usage is TRBV2 and J usage is TRBJ2-7; no clear D. Judging by the DNA end, TRBJ2-5 fits better; the J call may be wrong. The CDR3 runs to 13 residues. Germline V gene data show CDR1 as SNHLY and CDR2 as FYNNEI. The chain's CDR3 is CASKRSLGETQYF. CDR3 nucleotides: TGTGCCAGCAAAAGGTCTCTGGGGGAGACCCAGTACTTC.

This clonotype was detected a few times. This chain uses TRBV11-2 with TRBJ1-4; maybe TRBD1 (6 bases). Deletions cut 5 bases from V and 1 base from J, with 23 bases between. This CDR3 is 19 amino acids long. Germline V gene data show CDR1 as SGHAT and CDR2 as FQNNGV. CDR3 protein: CASSPPPQGYGKTNEKLFF. DNA for the CDR3: TGTGCCAGCAGCCCACCCCCTCAGGGGTACGGAAAAACTAATGAAAAACTGTTTTTT.

The rearrangement uses TRBV5-6 and TRBJ2-3, with D maybe TRBD1 (6 bases). Germline V CDR1 and CDR2: SGHDT, YYEEEE. This CDR3 is 16 amino acids long. V lost 3 bases and J 4 bases, leaving 18 bases between the germline ends. CDR3 in DNA: TGTGCCAGCAGCTCCAGCTTCACAGGGCGTCCAGATACGCAGTATTTT. The encoded protein is CASSSSFTGRPDTQYF.

V usage is TRBV12-3 or TRBV12-4 and J usage is TRBJ2-1; 12 nucleotides line up with TRBD2. The CDR3 is made up of 19 amino acids. The J segment lost 0 bases and the V segment lost 1 base, leaving 7 bases of the junction unmatched. CDR3 amino acids: CASSLGLAGGGISYNEQFF. CDR3 DNA: TGTGCCAGCAGTTTAGGGCTAGCGGGAGGGGGTATCTCCTACAATGAGCAGTTCTTC.

Details on this clonotype: One end of the junction varies from germline; a read error may be responsible. The CDR3 DNA follows: TGCGCCAGCAGCTTAGCGCTTGTTGCTGGGGCCAACGTCCTGACTTTC. Residues: CASSLALVAGANVLTF. The chain has TRBV7-9 and TRBJ2-6; maybe TRBD2 (5 bases). Looked up from germline, CDR1 is SEHNR and CDR2 is FQNEAQ (reference sequence). The CDR3 is 16 amino acids.

This sequence joins TRBV12-3 or TRBV12-4 and TRBJ1-2, with a possible D match to TRBD1 (5 bases). Deletions cut 7 bases from V and 8 bases from J, with 23 bases between. The CDR3 length is 15 residues. As DNA, the CDR3 is TGTGCCAGCACCACGTCCGGGGGTCTTTGGGGCGGCTACACCTTC. Its translation is CASTTSGGLWGGYTF.

The CDR3 bases are TGTGCCAGCAGCTTAAGACCGGACAGGGGGAACACTGAAGCTTTCTTT. It yields the protein CASSLRPDRGNTEAFF. V gene TRBV7-2 combines with J gene TRBJ1-1; 9 positions agree with TRBD1. This CDR3 comprises 16 residues. The V gene's germline CDR1 is SGHTA and CDR2 FQGNSA. Trimming cost V 2 bases and J 1 base; bases outside gene matches: 5.

This clonotype was counted a few times. The DNA for the CDR3 is TGTGCCAGCAGCACCAGGTCGGGGGCTTTCTTT. It encodes CASSTRSGAFF. The rearrangement joins TRBV3-1 to TRBJ1-1; no firm D call. This CDR3 contains 11 residues. Trimming shortened V by 5 bases and J by 11 bases, and 12 bases separated the two germline ends. The germline V gene encodes CDR1 LGHDT and CDR2 YNNKEL (reference sequence).

This clonotype was counted between two and nine times. The V and J genes are TRBV15 and TRBJ1-1; 7 positions match TRBD1. Trimming took 5 bases from V and 8 from J; bases not matched to a gene: 14. From germline, CDR1 is LNHNV and CDR2 YYDKDF (reference sequence). The CDR3 has 15 amino acids. CDR3 amino acids: CATSRRRDRLAEAFF. Written as DNA, the CDR3 is TGTGCCACCAGCCGACGAAGGGACAGACTAGCAGAAGCTTTCTTT.

V gene TRBV15 combines with J gene TRBJ2-1; 12 nucleotides match TRBD2. The closer fit of TRBJ2-7 to the DNA end suggests the J call may be wrong. Germline V gene lookup returns CDR1 LNHNV and CDR2 YYDKDF (reference sequence). The CDR3 runs to 17 residues. CDR3: CATSRMTSGGFYNEQYF. DNA of the CDR3: TGTGCCACCAGCCGGATGACTAGCGGGGGATTCTACAATGAGCAGTACTTC.

J is TRBJ2-1 and V is TRBV12-3 or TRBV12-4; 9 bases line up with TRBD2. The length of the CDR3 is 15 residues. V trimming: 7 bases; J trimming: 5 bases; junction bases outside the gene matches: 9. Here the CDR3 reads CASTSRGGRNNEQFF. In DNA, the CDR3 is TGTGCCAGCACCTCGCGGGGGGGCAGAAACAATGAGCAGTTCTTC.

The chain recombines TRBV20-1 with TRBJ1-2; D uncertain. The CDR3 is made up of 11 amino acids. V was clipped by 0 bases and J by 8 bases, with 7 bases between them. Germline V gene lookup returns CDR1 DFQATT and CDR2 SNEGSKA (reference sequence). DNA of the CDR3: TGCAGTGCTAGAGATTCGCCGGGCTACACCTTC. As protein: CSARDSPGYTF.

V usage is TRBV29-1 and J usage is TRBJ2-7, with TRBD1 as a possible D gene (6 bases). Germline CDR1 reads SQVTM; CDR2 reads ANQGSEA. Trimming shortened V by 4 bases and J by 3 bases, and 13 bases separated the two germline ends. CDR3 size: 13 residues. The CDR3 region is CSVAETGDYEQYF. The DNA for the CDR3 is TGCAGCGTTGCAGAGACAGGTGACTACGAGCAGTACTTC.

This clonotype was seen many times. V gene TRBV4-2 combines with J gene TRBJ1-4, with D possibly being TRBD1 (5 bases). Germline assignment: CDR1 LGHNA and CDR2 YNFKEQ. The CDR3 covers 16 residues. V gave up 0 bases and J gave up 4 bases, with 12 bases separating them. The CDR3, as DNA: TGTGCCAGCAGCCAAGACCCAGGGCAAAATAATGAAAAACTGTTTTTT. As protein: CASSQDPGQNNEKLFF.

V and J are TRBV6-1 and TRBJ2-1; 7 bases line up with TRBD1. V gave up 7 bases and J gave up 2 bases; unmatched junction bases: 8. Germline values: CDR1 MNHNS, CDR2 SASEGT. The CDR3 is 15 amino acids. The CDR3 spells CASTRDRVPYNEQFF. The CDR3 nucleotides are TGTGCCAGCACGAGAGACAGGGTCCCCTACAATGAGCAGTTCTTC.

In its sample, this clonotype was seen a few times. This rearrangement joins TRBV24-1 to TRBJ2-1, with a possible D match to TRBD2 (6 bases). The CDR3 loop spans 14 amino acids. Trimming removed 5 bases at V and 2 bases at J, with 9 bases between. Germline values: CDR1 KGHDR, CDR2 SFDVKD. The CDR3 DNA follows: TGTGCCACCAGTGGGGGACTGGCCTACAATGAGCAGTTCTTC. As protein: CATSGGLAYNEQFF.

The rearrangement uses TRBV6-1 and TRBJ1-4, with D maybe TRBD1 (6 bases). The V gene lost 4 bases and the J gene lost 4 bases, with 10 bases spanning the gap. Germline CDR1 is MNHNS and CDR2 is SASEGT. The CDR3 contains 14 residues. The chain's CDR3 is CASSGQAVNEKLFF. The CDR3, as DNA: TGTGCCAGCAGTGGACAGGCCGTTAATGAAAAACTGTTTTTT.